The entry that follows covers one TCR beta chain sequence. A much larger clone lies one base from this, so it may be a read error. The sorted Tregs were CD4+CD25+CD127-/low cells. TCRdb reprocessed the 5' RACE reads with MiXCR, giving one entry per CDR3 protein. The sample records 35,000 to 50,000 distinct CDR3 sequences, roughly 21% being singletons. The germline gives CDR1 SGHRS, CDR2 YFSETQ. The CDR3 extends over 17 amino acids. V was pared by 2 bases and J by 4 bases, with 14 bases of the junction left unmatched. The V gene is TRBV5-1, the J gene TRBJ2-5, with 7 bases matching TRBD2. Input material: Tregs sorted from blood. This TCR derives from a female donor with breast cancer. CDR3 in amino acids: CASSFLGRGVAGETQYF. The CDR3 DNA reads TGCGCCAGCAGCTTCTTGGGCCGGGGGGTTGCGGGAGAGACCCAGTACTTC.